This T cell receptor beta chain was profiled in a study of shared clonotypes between healthy human individuals. Germline V CDR1 and CDR2: SGHVS, FNYEAQ. The V end was cut by 3 bases, the J end by 0 bases, with 9 bases between. The CDR3 loop spans 15 amino acids. Caucasian adults living in Nashville, Tennessee, provided all samples. For genomic DNA, unsorted samples relied on 85 million to 100 million PBMCs. It was around 320 ng DNA, tens of thousands of T cell genomes, that went into each replicate PCR of unsorted PBMC. Original processing notes: In the immunoSEQ data, sequences were junction-only and lacked quality scores, so filtering differed. Using immunoSEQ multiplex PCR, the repertoire was profiled, and TCRdb retains in-frame clones only, with some absent. That table is the source of V, J and clone size, and D and trimming were worked out from the DNA. The sample lists about 480,000 clones; approximately 85% were seen once.

The origin of this receptor is a woman aged 35 to 49 in good health. Some clones in this sample may be carry-over from other donors' samples. Sequenced input: PBMCs. The rearrangement uses TRBV7-6 and TRBJ2-1, with D perhaps TRBD2 (5 bases). The CDR3 protein is CASSFIGSSYNEQFF. DNA for the CDR3: TGTGCCAGCAGCTTTATTGGGAGCTCCTACAATGAGCAGTTCTTC.